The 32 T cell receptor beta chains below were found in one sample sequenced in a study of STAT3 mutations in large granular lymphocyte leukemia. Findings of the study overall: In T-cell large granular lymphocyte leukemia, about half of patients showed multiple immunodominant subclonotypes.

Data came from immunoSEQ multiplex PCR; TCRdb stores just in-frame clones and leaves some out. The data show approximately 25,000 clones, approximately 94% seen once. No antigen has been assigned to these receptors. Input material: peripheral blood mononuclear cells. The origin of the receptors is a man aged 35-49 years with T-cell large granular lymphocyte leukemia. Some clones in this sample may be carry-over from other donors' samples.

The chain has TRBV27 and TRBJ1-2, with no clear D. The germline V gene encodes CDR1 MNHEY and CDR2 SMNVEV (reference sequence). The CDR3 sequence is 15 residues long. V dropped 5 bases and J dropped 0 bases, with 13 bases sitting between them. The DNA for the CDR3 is TGTGCCAGCAGTCTGATTGGGCTCCCTAACTATGGCTACACCTTC. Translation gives CASSLIGLPNYGYTF.

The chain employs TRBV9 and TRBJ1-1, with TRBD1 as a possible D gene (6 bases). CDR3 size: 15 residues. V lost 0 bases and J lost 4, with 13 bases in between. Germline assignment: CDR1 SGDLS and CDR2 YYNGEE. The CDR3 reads CASSVGGRGATEAFF. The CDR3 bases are TGTGCCAGCAGCGTAGGAGGCAGGGGCGCCACTGAAGCTTTCTTT.

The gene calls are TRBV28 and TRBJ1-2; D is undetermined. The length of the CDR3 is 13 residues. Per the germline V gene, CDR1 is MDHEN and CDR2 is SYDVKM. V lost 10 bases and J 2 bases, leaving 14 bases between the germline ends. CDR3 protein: CAIFDGRNYGYTF. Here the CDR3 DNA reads TGTGCCATCTTTGATGGAAGGAACTATGGCTACACCTTC.

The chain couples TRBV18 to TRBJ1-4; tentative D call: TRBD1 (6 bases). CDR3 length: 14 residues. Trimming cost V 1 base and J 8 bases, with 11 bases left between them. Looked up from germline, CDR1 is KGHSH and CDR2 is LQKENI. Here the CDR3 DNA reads TGTGCCAGCTCACCACGGGGGGCTTTAGAAAAACTGTTTTTT. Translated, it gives CASSPRGALEKLFF. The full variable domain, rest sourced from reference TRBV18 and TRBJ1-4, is NAGVMQNPRHLVRRRGQEARLRCSPMKGHSHVYWYRQLPEEGLKFMVYLQKENIIDESGMPKERFSAEFPKEGPSILRIQQVVRGDSAAYFCASSPRGALEKLFFGSGTQLSVL.

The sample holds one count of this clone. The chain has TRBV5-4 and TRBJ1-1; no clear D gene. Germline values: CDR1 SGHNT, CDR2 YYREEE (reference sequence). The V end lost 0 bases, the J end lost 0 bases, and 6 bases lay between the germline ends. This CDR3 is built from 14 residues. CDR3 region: CASSLGGMNTEAFF. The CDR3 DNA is TGTGCCAGCAGCTTGGGTGGGATGAACACTGAAGCTTTCTTT.

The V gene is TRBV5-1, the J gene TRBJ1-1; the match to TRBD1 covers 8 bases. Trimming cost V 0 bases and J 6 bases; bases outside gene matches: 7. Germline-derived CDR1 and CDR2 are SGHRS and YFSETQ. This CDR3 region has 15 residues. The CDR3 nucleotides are TGCGCCAGCAGCTTGGACAGGGGGGTAGAGGCTGAAGCTTTCTTT. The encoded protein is CASSLDRGVEAEAFF. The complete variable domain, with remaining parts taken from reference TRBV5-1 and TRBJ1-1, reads KAGVTQTPRYLIKTRGQQVTLSCSPISGHRSVSWYQQTPGQGLQFLFEYFSETQRNKGNFPGRFSGRQFSNSRSEMNVSTLELGDSALYLCASSLDRGVEAEAFFGQGTRLTVV.

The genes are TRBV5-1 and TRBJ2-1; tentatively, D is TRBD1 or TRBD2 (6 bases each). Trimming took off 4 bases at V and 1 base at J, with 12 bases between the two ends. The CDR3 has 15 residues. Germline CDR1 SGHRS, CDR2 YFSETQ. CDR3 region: CASSVGGGSYNEQFF. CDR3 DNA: TGCGCCAGCAGCGTAGGAGGGGGGTCCTACAATGAGCAGTTCTTC.

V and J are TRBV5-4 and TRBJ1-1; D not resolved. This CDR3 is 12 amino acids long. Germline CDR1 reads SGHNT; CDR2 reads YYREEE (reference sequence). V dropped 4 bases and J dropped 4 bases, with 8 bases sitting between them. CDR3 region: CASSTDSTEAFF. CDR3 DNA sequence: TGTGCCAGCAGCACAGATAGCACTGAAGCTTTCTTT.

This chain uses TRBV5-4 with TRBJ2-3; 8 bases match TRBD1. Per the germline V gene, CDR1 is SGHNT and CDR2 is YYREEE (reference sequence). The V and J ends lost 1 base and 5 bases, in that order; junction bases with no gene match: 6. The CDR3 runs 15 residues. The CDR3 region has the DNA TGTGCCAGCAGCTTGACCGGACAGGGAATAGATACGCAGTATTTT. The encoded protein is CASSLTGQGIDTQYF.

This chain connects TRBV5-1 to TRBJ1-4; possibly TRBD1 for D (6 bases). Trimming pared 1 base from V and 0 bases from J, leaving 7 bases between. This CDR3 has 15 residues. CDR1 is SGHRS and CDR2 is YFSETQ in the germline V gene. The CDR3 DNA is TGCGCCAGCAGCTTGAGGGGGTCAACTAATGAAAAACTGTTTTTT. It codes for CASSLRGSTNEKLFF.

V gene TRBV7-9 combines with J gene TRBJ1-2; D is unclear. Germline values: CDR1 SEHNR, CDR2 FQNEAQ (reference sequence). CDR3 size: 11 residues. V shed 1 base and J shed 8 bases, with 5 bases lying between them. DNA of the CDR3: TGTGCCAGCAGCTTAGACGCCGGCTACACCTTC. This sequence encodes CASSLDAGYTF.

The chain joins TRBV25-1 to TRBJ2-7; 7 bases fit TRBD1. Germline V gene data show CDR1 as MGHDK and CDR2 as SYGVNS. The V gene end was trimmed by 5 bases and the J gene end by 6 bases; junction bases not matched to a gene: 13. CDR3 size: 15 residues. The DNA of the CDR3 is TGTGCCAGCAGTTTCTTGGGACAGAGCCCCGGCGAGCAGTACTTC. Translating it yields CASSFLGQSPGEQYF.

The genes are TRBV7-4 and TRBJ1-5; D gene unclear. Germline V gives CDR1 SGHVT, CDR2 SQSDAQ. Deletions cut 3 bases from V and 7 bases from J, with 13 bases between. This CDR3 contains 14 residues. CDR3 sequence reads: CASSFPDGYQPQHF. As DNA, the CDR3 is TGTGCCAGCAGCTTCCCAGACGGGTACCAGCCCCAGCATTTT.

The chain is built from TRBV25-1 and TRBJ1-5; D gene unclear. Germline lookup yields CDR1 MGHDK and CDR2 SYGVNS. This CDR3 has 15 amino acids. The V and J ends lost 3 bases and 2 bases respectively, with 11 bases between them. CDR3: CASSDVGEGNQPQHF. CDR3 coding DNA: TGTGCCAGCAGTGACGTCGGGGAGGGCAATCAGCCCCAGCATTTT.

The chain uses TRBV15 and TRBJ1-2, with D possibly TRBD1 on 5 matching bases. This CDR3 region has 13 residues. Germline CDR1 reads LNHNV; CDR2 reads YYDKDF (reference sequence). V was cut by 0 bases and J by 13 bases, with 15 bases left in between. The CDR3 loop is CATSRDSLQGSTF. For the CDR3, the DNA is TGTGCCACCAGCAGAGATTCCCTCCAGGGTAGCACCTTC.

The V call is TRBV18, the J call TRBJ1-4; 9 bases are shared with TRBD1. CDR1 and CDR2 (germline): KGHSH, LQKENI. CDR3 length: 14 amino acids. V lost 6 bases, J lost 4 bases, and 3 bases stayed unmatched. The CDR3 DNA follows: TGTGCCAGCTCCGGGACAGGGAATAATGAAAAACTGTTTTTT. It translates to CASSGTGNNEKLFF.

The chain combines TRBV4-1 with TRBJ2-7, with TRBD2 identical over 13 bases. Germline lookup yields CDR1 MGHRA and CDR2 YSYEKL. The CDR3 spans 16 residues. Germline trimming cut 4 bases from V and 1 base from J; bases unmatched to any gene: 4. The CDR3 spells CASSLSTSGGSYEQYF. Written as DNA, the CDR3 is TGCGCCAGCAGCCTATCGACTAGCGGGGGGTCCTACGAGCAGTACTTC.

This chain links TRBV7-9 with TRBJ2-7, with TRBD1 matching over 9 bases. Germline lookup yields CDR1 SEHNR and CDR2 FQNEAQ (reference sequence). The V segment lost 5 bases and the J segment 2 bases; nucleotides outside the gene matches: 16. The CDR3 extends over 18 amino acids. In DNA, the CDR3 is TGTGCCAGCAGCCCCGGACAGGGGATGAGCGGGGATCCCTACGAGCAGTACTTC. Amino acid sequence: CASSPGQGMSGDPYEQYF.

DNA of the CDR3: TGCGCCAGCAGCCCTGAACAGGGAAACACCATATATTTT. This encodes CASSPEQGNTIYF. The J gene is TRBJ1-3, the V gene TRBV5-1; D remains unclear. This CDR3 region has 13 residues. Germline values: CDR1 SGHRS, CDR2 YFSETQ. Trimming removed 4 bases from V and 4 bases from J, with 9 bases in between.

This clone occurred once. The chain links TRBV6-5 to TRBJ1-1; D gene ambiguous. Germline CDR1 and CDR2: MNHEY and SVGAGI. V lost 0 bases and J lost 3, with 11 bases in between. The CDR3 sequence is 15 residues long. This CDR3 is CASSYSISGDTEAFF. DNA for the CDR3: TGTGCCAGCAGTTACTCGATATCGGGCGACACTGAAGCTTTCTTT.

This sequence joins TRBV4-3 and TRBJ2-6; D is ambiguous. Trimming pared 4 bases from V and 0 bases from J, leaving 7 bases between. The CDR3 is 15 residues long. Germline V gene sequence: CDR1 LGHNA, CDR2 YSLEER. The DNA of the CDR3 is TGCGCCAGCAGCCCAACTCCCTCTGGGGCCAACGTCCTGACTTTC. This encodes CASSPTPSGANVLTF.

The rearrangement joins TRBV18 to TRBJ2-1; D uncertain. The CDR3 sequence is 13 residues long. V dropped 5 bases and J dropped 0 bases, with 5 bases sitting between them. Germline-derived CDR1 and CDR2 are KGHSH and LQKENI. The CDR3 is CASSRSSYNEQFF. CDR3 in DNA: TGTGCCAGCTCAAGGAGCTCCTACAATGAGCAGTTCTTC.

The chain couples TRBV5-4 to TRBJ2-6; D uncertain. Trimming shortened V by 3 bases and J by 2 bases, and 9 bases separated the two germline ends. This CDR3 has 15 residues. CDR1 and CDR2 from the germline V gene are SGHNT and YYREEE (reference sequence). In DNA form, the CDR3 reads TGTGCCAGCAGCTCTGCCCGGGCTGGGGCCAACGTCCTGACTTTC. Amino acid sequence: CASSSARAGANVLTF.

CDR3 nucleotides: TGCGCCAGCGGACTAAGCGGAGGGGAGACCCAGTACTTC. It codes for CASGLSGGETQYF. This rearrangement joins TRBV5-1 to TRBJ2-5, with D perhaps TRBD2 (6 bases). V dropped 7 bases and J dropped 5 bases, with 15 bases sitting between them. CDR1 and CDR2 from the germline V gene are SGHRS and YFSETQ. The CDR3 totals 13 residues.

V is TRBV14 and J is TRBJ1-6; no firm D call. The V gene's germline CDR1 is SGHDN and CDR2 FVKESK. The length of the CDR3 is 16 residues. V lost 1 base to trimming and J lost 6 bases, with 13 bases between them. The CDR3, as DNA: TGTGCCAGCAGCCAAGGATTGGGCAGGACTAATTCACCCCTCCACTTT. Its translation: CASSQGLGRTNSPLHF.

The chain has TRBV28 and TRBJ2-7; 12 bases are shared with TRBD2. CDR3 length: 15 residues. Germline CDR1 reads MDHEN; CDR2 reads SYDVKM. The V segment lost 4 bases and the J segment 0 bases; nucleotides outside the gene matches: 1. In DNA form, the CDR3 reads TGTGCCAGCAGTTCTAGCGGGGGGGGCTCCTACGAGCAGTACTTC. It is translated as CASSSSGGGSYEQYF.

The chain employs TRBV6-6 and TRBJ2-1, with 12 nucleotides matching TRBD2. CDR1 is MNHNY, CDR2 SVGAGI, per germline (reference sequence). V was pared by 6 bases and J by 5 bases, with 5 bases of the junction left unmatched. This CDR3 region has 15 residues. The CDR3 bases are TGTGCCAGCAGCCGACTAGCGGGGGCCCACAATGAGCAGTTCTTC. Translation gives CASSRLAGAHNEQFF.

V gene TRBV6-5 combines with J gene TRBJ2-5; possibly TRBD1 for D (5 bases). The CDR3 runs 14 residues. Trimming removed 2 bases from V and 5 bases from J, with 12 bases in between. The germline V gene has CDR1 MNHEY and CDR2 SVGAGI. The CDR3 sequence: CASSYPRVGETQYF. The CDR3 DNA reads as TGTGCCAGCAGTTACCCCAGGGTTGGGGAGACCCAGTACTTC.

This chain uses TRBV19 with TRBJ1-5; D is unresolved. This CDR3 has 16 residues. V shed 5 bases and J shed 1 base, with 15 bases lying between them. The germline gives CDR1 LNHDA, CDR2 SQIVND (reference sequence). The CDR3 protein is CASSFWALGSNQPQHF. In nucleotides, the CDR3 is TGTGCCAGTAGTTTCTGGGCTCTAGGGAGCAATCAGCCCCAGCATTTT.

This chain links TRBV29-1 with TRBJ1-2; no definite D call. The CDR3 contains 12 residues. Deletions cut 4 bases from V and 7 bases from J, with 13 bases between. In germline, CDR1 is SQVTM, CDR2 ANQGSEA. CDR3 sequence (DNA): TGCAGCGTTGGGATCGAGGGTAGTGGCTACACCTTC. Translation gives CSVGIEGSGYTF.

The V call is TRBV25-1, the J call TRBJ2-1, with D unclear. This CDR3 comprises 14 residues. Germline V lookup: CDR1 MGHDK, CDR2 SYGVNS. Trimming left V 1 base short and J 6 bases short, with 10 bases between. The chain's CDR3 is CASSELAGFNEQFF. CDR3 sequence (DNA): TGTGCCAGCAGTGAATTAGCAGGCTTCAATGAGCAGTTCTTC.

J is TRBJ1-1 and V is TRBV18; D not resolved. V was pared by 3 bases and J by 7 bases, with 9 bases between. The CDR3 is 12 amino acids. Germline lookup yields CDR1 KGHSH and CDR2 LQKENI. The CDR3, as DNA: TGTGCCAGCTCACCTGGGTTAAATGAAGCTTTCTTT. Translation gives CASSPGLNEAFF.